The 19 T cell receptor beta chains below come from one sample, sequenced in a study of cytomegalovirus exposure and HLA in healthy donors (dated by TCRdb to 2016 to 2017). The protocol used for the library was the immunoSEQ multiplex PCR assay. Not all clones reach the TCRdb copy of this immuneACCESS table, which keeps in-frame sequences only. Checked studies attribute under half of the gap to unresolved V genes and leave the rest unexplained. The sample table contains approximately 60,000 clones; only one count was recorded for 85% to 95% of them. The ten largest clonotypes hold roughly 6% of the sample. The sample was PBMCs. The receptors shown here come from a woman aged 18-29 years in good health and CMV-seronegative.

The chain recombines TRBV7-3 with TRBJ2-2, with TRBD2 identical over 10 bases. J lost 5 bases, V lost 5 bases, and 5 bases had no gene match. The germline V gene has CDR1 SGHTA and CDR2 FQGTGA. The CDR3 loop spans 15 amino acids. The CDR3 is CASSHPSGGTGELFF. CDR3 nucleotides: TGTGCCAGCAGCCATCCTAGCGGGGGAACCGGGGAGCTGTTTTTT.

The chain recombines TRBV7-5 with TRBJ2-7; the table's D call, TRBD2, was not checked against the DNA. TRBV7-5 represents a pseudogene. CDR3 length equals 13 residues. CDR3 in DNA: TGTGCCAGAAGCTTAGATGCGGCCTACGAGCAGTACGTC. This sequence encodes CARSLDAAYEQYV.

DNA of the CDR3: TGTGCCATCAGTGATTCGGAACAGGGAAGCACCGGGGAGCTGTTTTTT. It specifies CAISDSEQGSTGELFF. The chain couples TRBV10-3 to TRBJ2-2, with a possible D match to TRBD1 (6 bases). This CDR3 has 16 residues. V lost 3 bases, J lost 4 bases, and 15 bases lay in between. Germline values: CDR1 ENHRY, CDR2 SYGVKD.

V and J are TRBV15 and TRBJ1-2; 8 bases line up with TRBD1. V gave up 6 bases and J gave up 6 bases; unmatched junction bases: 6. The CDR3 consists of 13 residues. Looked up from germline, CDR1 is LNHNV and CDR2 is YYDKDF (reference sequence). CDR3 nucleotide sequence: TGTGCCACCAGTATCCCAGGGGGCGATGGCTACACCTTC. It codes for CATSIPGGDGYTF.

CDR3 DNA: TGTGCCACCCGCGCCGAGGGAGTTGAAAAACTGTTTTTT. It yields the protein CATRAEGVEKLFF. V gene TRBV19 combines with J gene TRBJ1-4; D unclear. Germline V lookup: CDR1 LNHDA, CDR2 SQIVND (reference sequence). Deletions cut 10 bases from V and 7 bases from J, with 16 bases between. The CDR3 runs to 13 residues.

The chain links TRBV29-1 to TRBJ2-3; 11 bases agree with TRBD1. CDR3 length: 14 residues. Trimming took 3 bases from V and 4 from J; bases not matched to a gene: 3. Per germline, CDR1 SQVTM and CDR2 ANQGSEA. The CDR3 loop reads CSVEDRGLADTQYF. The CDR3 DNA is TGCAGCGTTGAGGACAGGGGGCTAGCAGATACGCAGTATTTT.

The chain combines TRBV5-1 with TRBJ2-3; TRBD2 might be the D (5 bases). Germline CDR1 and CDR2: SGHRS and YFSETQ. The CDR3 extends over 16 amino acids. V was pared by 3 bases and J by 2 bases, with 16 bases between. In DNA form, the CDR3 reads TGCGCCAGCAGCTCCCTCGGGAAGGGTTACACAGATACGCAGTATTTT. It is translated as CASSSLGKGYTDTQYF.

This clone was seen a few times. The chain links TRBV5-4 to TRBJ2-3; the match to TRBD1 covers 8 bases. The CDR3 totals 17 residues. Trimming cost V 3 bases and J 6 bases; bases outside gene matches: 15. Germline loops: CDR1 SGHNT, CDR2 YYREEE (reference sequence). CDR3 sequence reads: CASSYVPERDRSDTQYF. Written as DNA, the CDR3 is TGTGCCAGCAGCTATGTCCCGGAGAGGGACAGGAGTGATACGCAGTATTTT.

This sequence joins TRBV29-1 and TRBJ2-5; no definite D call. Germline CDR1 SQVTM, CDR2 ANQGSEA. Trimming pared 4 bases from V and 1 base from J, leaving 10 bases between. This CDR3 has 13 residues. In nucleotides, the CDR3 is TGCAGCGTTGTCCGAGGCCCCCAAGAGACCCAGTACTTC. This codes for CSVVRGPQETQYF.

V usage is TRBV6-1 and J usage is TRBJ2-7; D gene unclear. CDR1 and CDR2 from the germline V gene are MNHNS and SASEGT. Trimming shortened V by 4 bases and J by 4 bases, and 11 bases separated the two germline ends. The CDR3 covers 13 residues. Written as DNA, the CDR3 is TGTGCCAGCAGTGTCTCCAGGATGTACGAGCAGTACTTC. Encoded protein: CASSVSRMYEQYF.

The gene calls are TRBV29-1 and TRBJ2-4; perhaps TRBD1 as D (5 bases). The ends were cut back, 7 bases at V and 0 bases at J, with 13 bases in the middle. Germline V gives CDR1 SQVTM, CDR2 ANQGSEA. The CDR3 covers 14 residues. As DNA, the CDR3 is TGCAGCGCTCGACAGACTTTAGCCAAAAACATTCAGTACTTC. Translating gives CSARQTLAKNIQYF. Variable domain in full (rest from reference TRBV29-1 and TRBJ2-4): SAVISQKPSRDICQRGTSLTIQCQVDSQVTMMFWYRQQPGQSLTLIATANQGSEATYESGFVIDKFPISRPNLTFSTLTVSNMSPEDSSIYLCSARQTLAKNIQYFGAGTRLSVL.

This clone showed up just once. CDR3 amino acids: CASSDRDNQPQHF. As DNA, the CDR3 is TGTGCCAGTAGTGACAGGGACAATCAGCCCCAGCATTTT. The V gene is TRBV19, the J gene TRBJ1-5; TRBD1 matches at 7 bases. CDR1 is LNHDA and CDR2 is SQIVND in the germline V gene (reference sequence). V was clipped by 5 bases and J by 3 bases; unmatched bases: 1. This CDR3 has 13 amino acids.

The V and J genes are TRBV4-1 and TRBJ1-1, with D perhaps matching TRBD1 (5 bases). V was trimmed by 4 bases and J by 5 bases, leaving 23 bases between them. There are 17 residues in the CDR3. Germline CDR1 is MGHRA and CDR2 is YSYEKL. The CDR3: CASSPLAGGGLGTEAFF. Here the CDR3 DNA reads TGCGCCAGCAGCCCCCTGGCGGGGGGAGGGTTAGGAACTGAAGCTTTCTTT.

As regards this clone: This specimen includes other DNA sequences encoding the same CDR3. The chain couples TRBV5-4 to TRBJ2-5; TRBD1 agrees at 8 bases. V dropped 4 bases and J dropped 4; count of bases not matched to a gene: 3. CDR3 length: 13 residues. CDR1 is SGHNT, CDR2 YYREEE, per germline (reference sequence). The CDR3 DNA is TGTGCCAGCAGCCCCAGGGGGCGAGAGACCCAGTACTTC. Translation: CASSPRGRETQYF.

This clone was recorded once. The V call is TRBV4-2, the J call TRBJ2-7; 7 bases line up with TRBD2. This CDR3 has 14 residues. CDR1 LGHNA and CDR2 YNFKEQ come from the germline V gene. With 4 bases clipped from V and 7 bases from J, the junction kept 10 bases outside the gene matches. Here the CDR3 reads CASSPGRGVREQYF. In nucleotides, the CDR3 is TGTGCCAGCAGCCCAGGACGGGGGGTGAGGGAGCAGTACTTC.

The chain combines TRBV19 with TRBJ1-1, with D tentatively TRBD1 (5 bases). Germline V lookup: CDR1 LNHDA, CDR2 SQIVND (reference sequence). The CDR3 extends over 16 amino acids. V was shortened by 3 bases and J by 2 bases, with 16 bases between the two germline ends. In DNA form, the CDR3 reads TGTGCCAGTAGTATTCTTTCATGGGGCGGTAACACTGAAGCTTTCTTT. It codes for CASSILSWGGNTEAFF.

The V gene is TRBV29-1, the J gene TRBJ2-2, with D tentatively TRBD2 (5 bases). V gave up 4 bases and J gave up 3 bases, with 12 bases separating them. Germline CDR1 reads SQVTM; CDR2 reads ANQGSEA. The CDR3 runs to 14 residues. Here the CDR3 DNA reads TGCAGCGTTGTCGTGGGAGTCTACACCGGGGAGCTGTTTTTT. This codes for CSVVVGVYTGELFF.

V gene TRBV7-2 combines with J gene TRBJ2-2, with D perhaps TRBD1 (5 bases). The CDR3 sequence is 15 residues long. The germline V gene encodes CDR1 SGHTA and CDR2 FQGNSA. Trimming left V 1 base short and J 2 bases short, with 8 bases between. In nucleotides, the CDR3 is TGTGCCAGCAGCTTAGGCAGGGTCAACACCGGGGAGCTGTTTTTT. Translating it yields CASSLGRVNTGELFF.

The V gene is TRBV19, the J gene TRBJ2-3; D may be TRBD1 (6 bases). The germline V gene encodes CDR1 LNHDA and CDR2 SQIVND (reference sequence). V was pared by 3 bases and J by 1 base, with 14 bases between. The CDR3 spans 16 residues. CDR3 bases: TGTGCCAGTAGTATTTCTTCAGGGGCTCGCACAGATACGCAGTATTTT. Translating gives CASSISSGARTDTQYF.